Below, one T cell receptor beta chain is given with its context. The CDR3 totals 16 residues. Germline loops: CDR1 LGHNA, CDR2 YSLEER. Trimming cost V 0 bases and J 4 bases; bases outside gene matches: 8. This entry comes from a study of hypomethylating agent response in myelodysplastic syndrome. Study in general: Mean age was approximately 72 +/- 6.3 years; diploid cytogenetics predominated.

Here immunoSEQ multiplex PCR was the method, and the copy in TCRdb shows in-frame clones only, minus some. The table lists thousands of clones, approximately 86% of them singletons, with 12% in the top ten. This chain uses TRBV4-3 with TRBJ1-2, with 7 bases aligning to TRBD1. The sequence derives from a human donor with myelodysplastic syndrome. The sequencing used bone marrow, collected before or after starting hypomethylating agent treatment for myelodysplastic syndrome (not recorded which). The CDR3 nucleotides read TGCGCCAGCAGCCAAGATGGTCAGGGGGGAGCCTATGGCTACACCTTC. Protein: CASSQDGQGGAYGYTF.